Presented here are 26 T cell receptor beta chains from one specimen sequenced in a study of technical replicates of blood from a few donors. TCRdb keeps only in-frame clones here, not all; method: immunoSEQ multiplex PCR. The table shows tens of thousands of clones, with around 97% occurring only once. Source material: T cells isolated from PBMCs. The receptors originated from a human donor in good health.

This chain links TRBV6-5 with TRBJ2-7; weak D call: TRBD1 (5 bases). The CDR3 loop spans 16 amino acids. V lost 0 bases and J lost 1, with 13 bases in between. CDR1 is MNHEY, CDR2 SVGAGI, per germline. The CDR3 DNA follows: TGTGCCAGCAGTTACTCTCGGCAGGGTCGGTCCTACGAGCAGTACTTC. It is translated as CASSYSRQGRSYEQYF.

The chain combines TRBV5-1 with TRBJ1-5; TRBD1 is a possible D gene (5 bases). Between the trimmed V and J ends, which lost 1 base and 6 bases, there was a span of 11 bases. Germline loops: CDR1 SGHRS, CDR2 YFSETQ. The CDR3 extends over 14 amino acids. The CDR3 coding sequence is TGCGCCAGCAGCTTGATGGGGCTAGGTCAGCCCCAGCATTTT. As protein: CASSLMGLGQPQHF.

The chain joins TRBV11-2 to TRBJ1-5; D remains unclear. This CDR3 has 15 residues. Germline-derived CDR1 and CDR2 are SGHAT and FQNNGV. V was cut by 5 bases and J by 0 bases, with 11 bases left in between. CDR3 protein: CASSPDTYSNQPQHF. CDR3 in DNA: TGTGCCAGCAGCCCTGACACCTATAGCAATCAGCCCCAGCATTTT.

The chain recombines TRBV5-4 with TRBJ2-7; the match to TRBD1 covers 7 bases. V shed 5 bases and J 2 bases; nucleotides not matched to a gene: 7. Per germline, CDR1 SGHNT and CDR2 YYREEE (reference sequence). The CDR3 is 14 residues long. Written as DNA, the CDR3 is TGTGCCAGCAGGTTAGGACAGGTAACCTACGAGCAGTACTTC. Amino acid sequence: CASRLGQVTYEQYF.

V usage is TRBV7-8 and J usage is TRBJ1-3; D might be TRBD1 (6 bases). Trimming took 4 bases from V and 5 from J, leaving 21 bases between them. Germline V gene data show CDR1 as SGHVS and CDR2 as FQNEAQ. This CDR3 spans 17 amino acids. CDR3 DNA: TGTGCCAGCAGCTCAAAACAGGGTTTGTCGGCCCGAAACACCATATATTTT. As protein: CASSSKQGLSARNTIYF.

The V call is TRBV29-1, the J call TRBJ1-1; D is undetermined. CDR3 length: 12 amino acids. Deletions cut 7 bases from V and 0 bases from J, with 9 bases between. Germline V gene sequence: CDR1 SQVTM, CDR2 ANQGSEA. This chain's CDR3 is CSGSYMNTEAFF. As DNA, the CDR3 is TGCAGCGGAAGTTACATGAACACTGAAGCTTTCTTT.

The J gene is TRBJ1-1, the V gene TRBV4-2; TRBD1 agrees at 8 bases. The V and J ends lost 0 bases and 1 base, in that order; junction bases with no gene match: 13. Germline CDR1 and CDR2: LGHNA and YNFKEQ. The CDR3 consists of 19 residues. The CDR3: CASSQDSHDRGGRNTEAFF. Written as DNA, the CDR3 is TGTGCCAGCAGCCAAGATAGCCACGACAGGGGAGGTAGGAACACTGAAGCTTTCTTT.

This chain links TRBV6-5 with TRBJ2-5; D not resolved. Trimming removed 8 bases from V and 5 bases from J, with 6 bases in between. The CDR3 is made up of 10 amino acids. CDR1 and CDR2 from the germline V gene are MNHEY and SVGAGI. The CDR3 nucleotides read TGTGCCAGCGTCGGGGAGACCCAGTACTTC. This gives the protein CASVGETQYF.

V is TRBV10-1 and J is TRBJ2-3; D call uncertain. This CDR3 spans 16 amino acids. Germline V gene data show CDR1 as WNHNN and CDR2 as SYGVQD (reference sequence). Trimming took off 4 bases at V and 3 bases at J, with 17 bases between the two ends. In DNA, the CDR3 is TGCGCCAGCAGTGGTCAACGGAACGACGGGACAGATACGCAGTATTTT. Translation: CASSGQRNDGTDTQYF.

This chain links TRBV19 with TRBJ2-5, with 9 bases matching TRBD1. The CDR3 extends over 15 amino acids. The ends lost 4 bases at V and 6 bases at J; junction bases unmatched: 9. CDR1 is LNHDA, CDR2 SQIVND, per germline (reference sequence). The CDR3 sequence: CASSNPGQGTKTQYF. The CDR3 bases are TGTGCCAGTAGTAACCCGGGACAGGGCACGAAGACCCAGTACTTC.

The genes are TRBV10-3 and TRBJ2-1, with a weak D call TRBD2 (7 bases). The CDR3 is made up of 16 amino acids. Trimming took 0 bases from V and 8 from J, leaving 17 bases between them. Germline V lookup: CDR1 ENHRY, CDR2 SYGVKD. The CDR3 is CAISESRGGAYHEQFF. The DNA for the CDR3 is TGTGCCATCAGTGAGTCGAGAGGGGGGGCTTATCATGAGCAGTTCTTC.

This sequence joins TRBV5-1 and TRBJ2-3, with 8 bases fitting TRBD1. Germline V gene data show CDR1 as SGHRS and CDR2 as YFSETQ. The length of the CDR3 is 15 residues. With V trimmed by 4 bases and J by 1 base, 5 bases remained unmatched. The CDR3 reads CASSPMTGGTDTQYF. CDR3 sequence (DNA): TGCGCCAGCAGCCCGATGACAGGGGGCACAGATACGCAGTATTTT.

To note about this clone: One junction end disagrees with the germline gene, perhaps due to a read error. The V call is TRBV28, the J call TRBJ1-1; possibly TRBD1 for D (6 bases). The germline gives CDR1 MDHEN, CDR2 SYDVKM. The CDR3 has 15 residues. CDR3 region: CACRGAGERDTEAFF. CDR3 in DNA: TGTGCCTGCAGGGGAGCCGGCGAGAGGGACACTGAAGCTTTCTTT.

This clone is a singleton in its sample. The rearrangement uses TRBV5-6 and TRBJ2-7; D may be TRBD2 (5 bases). Trimming removed 4 bases at V and 6 bases at J, with 14 bases between. The CDR3 totals 13 residues. Germline V gene sequence: CDR1 SGHDT, CDR2 YYEEEE. For the CDR3, the DNA is TGTGCCAGCAGCCCTAACCTTGAGGGCGAGCAGTACTTC. It encodes CASSPNLEGEQYF.

The rearrangement uses TRBV5-6 and TRBJ2-7; 7 positions match TRBD2. This CDR3 region has 15 residues. Germline trimming cut 4 bases from V and 3 bases from J; bases unmatched to any gene: 10. CDR1 is SGHDT and CDR2 is YYEEEE in the germline V gene. CDR3 in amino acids: CASSPWGGGGYEQYF. CDR3 DNA sequence: TGTGCCAGCAGCCCCTGGGGGGGAGGTGGCTACGAGCAGTACTTC.

The V gene is TRBV5-1, the J gene TRBJ2-7, with D possibly matching TRBD2 (6 bases). CDR1 and CDR2 (germline): SGHRS, YFSETQ. The CDR3 consists of 14 residues. The V end lost 2 bases, the J end lost 2 bases, and 11 bases lay between the germline ends. The CDR3 spells CASSLAGETYEQYF. The CDR3 region has the DNA TGCGCCAGCAGCTTAGCGGGTGAGACCTACGAGCAGTACTTC.

This clone was observed once. This chain joins TRBV6-1 and TRBJ1-5; D is ambiguous. The germline V gene has CDR1 MNHNS and CDR2 SASEGT. The V end lost 2 bases, the J end lost 7 bases, and 15 bases lay between the germline ends. This CDR3 has 15 residues. CDR3 in amino acids: CASSERQSGQQPQHF. The CDR3 nucleotides are TGTGCCAGCAGTGAACGCCAGTCAGGCCAACAGCCCCAGCATTTT.

The chain carries TRBV7-6 and TRBJ2-7; the D gene is possibly TRBD1 (5 bases). This CDR3 is built from 16 residues. V gave up 5 bases and J gave up 1 base, with 18 bases separating them. Germline V lookup: CDR1 SGHVS, CDR2 FNYEAQ. CDR3 amino acids: CASSPTGRRASYEQYF. In nucleotides, the CDR3 is TGTGCCAGCAGCCCCACAGGCCGCCGCGCGTCCTACGAGCAGTACTTC.

The rearrangement uses TRBV5-1 and TRBJ2-1; a possible D gene is TRBD1 (6 bases). Trimming removed 0 bases at V and 2 bases at J, with 6 bases between. CDR1 is SGHRS, CDR2 YFSETQ, per germline. This CDR3 contains 14 residues. The CDR3 sequence: CASSLGDTYNEQFF. The CDR3 region has the DNA TGCGCCAGCAGCTTGGGGGACACCTACAATGAGCAGTTCTTC. Looking up the rest from reference TRBV5-1 and TRBJ2-1 gives the full variable domain: KAGVTQTPRYLIKTRGQQVTLSCSPISGHRSVSWYQQTPGQGLQFLFEYFSETQRNKGNFPGRFSGRQFSNSRSEMNVSTLELGDSALYLCASSLGDTYNEQFFGPGTRLTVL.

J is TRBJ1-5 and V is TRBV30, with D tentatively TRBD1 (5 bases). V shed 2 bases and J shed 2 bases, with 16 bases lying between them. Germline V gives CDR1 GTSNPN, CDR2 SVGIG (reference sequence). This CDR3 comprises 16 residues. CDR3 residues: CAWSTGTSWGNQPQHF. The CDR3 DNA reads as TGTGCCTGGAGTACCGGGACTTCATGGGGCAATCAGCCCCAGCATTTT.

The V and J genes are TRBV11-3 and TRBJ2-2; 8 bases fit TRBD2. V shed 3 bases, J shed 6 bases, and the junction held 9 bases outside the gene matches. Germline CDR1 SGHNT, CDR2 YENEEA. The CDR3 sequence is 16 residues long. CDR3 in DNA: TGTGCCAGCAGCTTGAGCGGCGGGGGGATCGCCGGGGAGCTGTTTTTT. Encoded protein: CASSLSGGGIAGELFF.

The rearrangement links TRBV29-1 to TRBJ1-5; D unclear. This CDR3 comprises 14 residues. The V end was cut by 8 bases, the J end by 0 bases, with 14 bases between. CDR1 is SQVTM, CDR2 ANQGSEA, per germline. CDR3 DNA sequence: TGCAGCTTCAAAAGAGAGTATAGCAATCAGCCCCAGCATTTT. The encoded protein is CSFKREYSNQPQHF.

The J gene is TRBJ2-1, the V gene TRBV5-1; D remains ambiguous. Trimming took off 1 base at V and 7 bases at J, with 6 bases between the two ends. Germline V lookup: CDR1 SGHRS, CDR2 YFSETQ. The CDR3 has 12 amino acids. The CDR3 spells CASSLQANEQFF. The CDR3 nucleotides are TGCGCCAGCAGCTTGCAGGCTAATGAGCAGTTCTTC.

CDR3 sequence (DNA): TGTGCCAGCAGCAAATCGACAGGGTTGGCTTTCTTT. Protein product: CASSKSTGLAFF. The gene calls are TRBV6-5 and TRBJ1-1, with TRBD1 matching 7 bases. CDR1 is MNHEY and CDR2 is SVGAGI in the germline V gene. The CDR3 sequence is 12 residues long. V shed 6 bases and J 11 bases; nucleotides not matched to a gene: 9.

J is TRBJ1-5 and V is TRBV15; 11 bases map to TRBD1. CDR1 and CDR2 from the germline V gene are LNHNV and YYDKDF (reference sequence). CDR3 size: 16 residues. After removal of 3 bases from V and 6 bases from J, the junction contained 7 bases not matched to a gene. CDR3 in amino acids: CATSRRGQGGGQPQHF. The CDR3 region has the DNA TGTGCCACCAGCAGGCGGGGACAGGGGGGAGGTCAGCCCCAGCATTTT.

V usage is TRBV6-6 and J usage is TRBJ1-2, with D perhaps matching TRBD1 (5 bases). The CDR3 spans 13 residues. From germline, CDR1 is MNHNY and CDR2 SVGAGI (reference sequence). V was pared by 5 bases and J by 5 bases, with 12 bases between. CDR3 loop: CASSNGGTYGYTF. In nucleotides, the CDR3 is TGTGCCAGCAGTAACGGGGGTACTTATGGCTACACCTTC.